The 2 T cell receptor beta chains reported below all come from one sample, sequenced in a study of human T cells and chemical hapten exposure. TCRdb reprocessed the RACE reads with MiXCR, giving one entry per CDR3 protein. The sample lists under 90,000 distinct CDR3 sequences, nearly 10% seen once, with roughly 3.5% in the top ten. Time point noted: pre-sensitization, week 0. Treatment here: therapeutic diphenylcyclopropenone sensitization with weekly scalp DPC. The sample consisted of whole blood, taken in connection with sensitization to the hapten diphenylcyclopropenone (DPC). These receptors were obtained from a woman aged 40 to 55 with alopecia areata. Some clones in this sample may be carry-over from other donors' samples.

For this clonotype: The CDR3 does not close with the conserved phenylalanine or tryptophan, likely indicating a read error. V gene TRBV12-3 or TRBV12-4 combines with J gene TRBJ2-7; perhaps TRBD1 as D (5 bases). Trimming removed 4 bases at V and 1 base at J, with 8 bases between. The CDR3 is 13 amino acids. CDR3 sequence: CASSYRPSYEQYL. In DNA form, the CDR3 reads TGTGCCAGCAGTTACAGGCCTTCCTACGAGCAGTACCTC.

This chain uses TRBV5-6 with TRBJ2-7; D may be TRBD1 (5 bases). Germline V gene data show CDR1 as SGHDT and CDR2 as YYEEEE. The CDR3 has 13 residues. Trimming pared 4 bases from V and 1 base from J, leaving 9 bases between. The CDR3 DNA sequence: TGTGCCAGCAGCCCCCAGGGATCCTACGAGCAGTACTTC. This encodes CASSPQGSYEQYF. Complete variable domain (other parts from reference TRBV5-6 and TRBJ2-7): DAGVTQSPTHLIKTRGQQVTLRCSPKSGHDTVSWYQQALGQGPQFIFQYYEEEERQRGNFPDRFSGHQFPNYSSELNVNALLLGDSALYLCASSPQGSYEQYFGPGTRLTVT.